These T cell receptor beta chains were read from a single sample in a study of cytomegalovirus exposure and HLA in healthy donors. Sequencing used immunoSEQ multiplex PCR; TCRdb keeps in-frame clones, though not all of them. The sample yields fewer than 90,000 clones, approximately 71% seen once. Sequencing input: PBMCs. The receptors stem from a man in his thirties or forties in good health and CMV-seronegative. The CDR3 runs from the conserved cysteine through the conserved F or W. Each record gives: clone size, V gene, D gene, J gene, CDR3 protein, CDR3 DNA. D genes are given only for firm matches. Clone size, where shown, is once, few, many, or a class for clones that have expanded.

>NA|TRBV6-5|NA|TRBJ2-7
CASRKNGYEQYF
TGTGCCAGCCGCAAAAACGGCTACGAGCAGTACTTC
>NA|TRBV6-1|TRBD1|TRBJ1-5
CASSVGTDASNQPQHF
TGTGCCAGCAGTGTTGGGACAGACGCGAGCAATCAGCCCCAGCATTTT
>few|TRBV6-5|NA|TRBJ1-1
CASSSPSRGNTEAFF
TGTGCCAGCAGTTCCCCCTCCCGGGGGAACACTGAAGCTTTCTTT
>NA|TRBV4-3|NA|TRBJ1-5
CASSQDSLGQPQHF
TGCGCCAGCAGCCAAGACTCGCTGGGCCAGCCCCAGCATTTT
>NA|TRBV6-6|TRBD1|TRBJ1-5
CATFSTGVAEPQHF
TGTGCCACCTTCAGCACAGGGGTGGCAGAGCCCCAGCATTTT
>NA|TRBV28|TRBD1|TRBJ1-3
CASSLDRSGNTIYF
TGTGCCAGCAGTTTGGACAGGAGCGGAAACACCATATATTTT
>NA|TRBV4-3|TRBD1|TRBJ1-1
CASRPATGIFTEAFF
TGCGCCAGCAGACCAGCGACAGGGATATTCACTGAAGCTTTCTTT
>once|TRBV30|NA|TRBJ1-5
CAWSHRADQPQHF
TGTGCCTGGAGCCACAGGGCGGATCAGCCCCAGCATTTT
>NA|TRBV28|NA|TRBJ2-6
CASSLFSANSGANVLTF
TGTGCCAGCAGTTTGTTTAGCGCGAACTCTGGGGCCAACGTCCTGACTTTC
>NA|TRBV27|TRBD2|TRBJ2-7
CASSLAPSGNTEQYF
TGTGCCAGCAGTTTGGCGCCTAGCGGCAATACTGAGCAGTACTTC
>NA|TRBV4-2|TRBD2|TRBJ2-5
CASSPNGVAGGQETQYF
TGTGCCAGCAGCCCCAACGGGGTAGCGGGGGGCCAAGAGACCCAGTACTTC
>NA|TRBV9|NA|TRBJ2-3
CASSVGWGRTDTQYF
TGTGCCAGCAGCGTAGGGTGGGGGCGCACAGATACGCAGTATTTT
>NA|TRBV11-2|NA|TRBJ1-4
CASSLDHFEKLFF
TGTGCCAGCAGCTTAGATCATTTTGAAAAACTGTTTTTT
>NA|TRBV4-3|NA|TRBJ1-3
CASSQDWSINGGNTIYF
TGCGCCAGCAGCCAAGATTGGAGCATCAACGGGGGAAACACCATATATTTT
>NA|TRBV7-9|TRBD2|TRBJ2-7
CASSFRGTSGNYEQYF
TGTGCCAGCAGCTTCCGAGGGACTAGCGGGAACTACGAGCAGTACTTC
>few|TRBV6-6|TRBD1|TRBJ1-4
CASRSTGGATNEKLFF
TGTGCCAGCAGATCGACAGGGGGCGCAACTAATGAAAAACTGTTTTTT
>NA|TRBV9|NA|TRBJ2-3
CASSVGQLFTDTQYF
TGTGCCAGCAGCGTAGGACAGTTATTCACAGATACGCAGTATTTT
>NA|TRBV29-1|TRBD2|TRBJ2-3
CSVASGASTDTQYF
TGCAGCGTAGCTAGCGGAGCTAGCACAGATACGCAGTATTTT
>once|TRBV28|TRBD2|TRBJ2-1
CASSHIVGRDNEQFF
TGTGCCAGCAGCCACATAGTCGGGAGGGACAATGAGCAGTTCTTC
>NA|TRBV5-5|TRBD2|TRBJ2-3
CASSVRLAGGPTDTQYF
TGTGCCAGCAGCGTTCGTTTAGCGGGGGGGCCCACAGATACGCAGTATTTT
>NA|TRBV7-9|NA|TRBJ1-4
CASSLQGSNEKLFF
TGTGCCAGCAGCTTACAGGGCTCTAATGAAAAACTGTTTTTT
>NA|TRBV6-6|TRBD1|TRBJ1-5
CASSSDRVDQPQHF
TGTGCCAGCAGTTCCGACAGGGTGGATCAGCCCCAGCATTTT
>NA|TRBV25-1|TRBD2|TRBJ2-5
CASSVAGGPETQYF
TGTGCCAGCAGTGTGGCGGGGGGGCCGGAGACCCAGTACTTC
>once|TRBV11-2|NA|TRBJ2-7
CASSLDLGRYEQYF
TGTGCCAGCAGCTTAGATCTCGGCAGGTACGAGCAGTACTTC
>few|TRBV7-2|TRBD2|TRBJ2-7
CASRLAGLAGGPLRDEQYF
TGTGCCAGCAGGCTAGCGGGGTTAGCGGGAGGGCCTCTTCGGGACGAGCAGTACTTC
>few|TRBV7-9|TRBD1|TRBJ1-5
CASSLGAGGRQPQHF
TGTGCCAGCAGCTTAGGCGCAGGGGGGCGTCAGCCCCAGCATTTT
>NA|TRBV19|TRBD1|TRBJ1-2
CASSPWDRSNYGYTF
TGTGCCAGTAGTCCCTGGGACAGGTCTAACTATGGCTACACCTTC
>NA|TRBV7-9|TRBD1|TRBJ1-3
CASSFIVGQAISGNTIYF
TGTGCCAGCAGCTTCATTGTAGGACAGGCGATCTCTGGAAACACCATATATTTT
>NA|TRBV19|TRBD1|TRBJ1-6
CASSSSGTGPYNSPLHF
TGTGCCAGTAGTTCCTCGGGGACAGGACCCTATAATTCACCCCTCCACTTT
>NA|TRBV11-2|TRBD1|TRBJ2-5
CASRLTGGPEQYF
TGTGCCAGCAGGTTGACAGGGGGTCCGGAGCAGTACTTC
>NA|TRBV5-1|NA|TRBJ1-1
CASSSGVPLIAEAFF
TGCGCCAGCAGCTCGGGAGTACCACTAATCGCTGAAGCTTTCTTT
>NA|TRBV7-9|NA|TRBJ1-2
CASSLASTGSSYGYTF
TGTGCCAGCAGCTTAGCCTCGACAGGTTCCAGCTATGGCTACACCTTC
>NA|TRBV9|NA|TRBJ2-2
CASSVGGVSSTGELFF
TGTGCCAGCAGCGTAGGGGGCGTCAGTTCCACCGGGGAGCTGTTTTTT
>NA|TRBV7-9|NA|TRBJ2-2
CASSPTEFTGTGELFF
TGTGCCAGCAGCCCGACAGAGTTTACGGGCACCGGGGAGCTGTTTTTT
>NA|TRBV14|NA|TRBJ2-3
CASSQGGGTSTDTQYF
TGTGCCAGCAGCCAAGGGGGCGGAACTAGCACAGATACGCAGTATTTT
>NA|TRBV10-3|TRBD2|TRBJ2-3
CAISRLAGSTTDTQYF
TGTGCCATCAGTCGACTAGCGGGATCCACCACAGATACGCAGTATTTT
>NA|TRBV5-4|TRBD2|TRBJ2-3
CAFRGGGPGNTQYF
TGTGCCTTCCGGGGGGGAGGGCCGGGGAATACGCAGTATTTT
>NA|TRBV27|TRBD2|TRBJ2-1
CASSSGTSGYYNEQFF
TGTGCCAGCAGTTCGGGGACTAGCGGTTACTACAATGAGCAGTTCTTC
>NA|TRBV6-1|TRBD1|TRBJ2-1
CASTDRDRDRYNEQFF
TGTGCCAGCACTGACCGGGACAGGGATCGGTACAATGAGCAGTTCTTC
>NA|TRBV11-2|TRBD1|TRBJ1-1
CASSLPRQGEAFF
TGTGCCAGCAGCCTCCCAAGACAGGGTGAAGCTTTCTTT
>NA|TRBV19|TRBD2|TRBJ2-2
CASSPSGGFNTGELFF
TGTGCCAGTAGCCCCAGCGGGGGGTTCAATACCGGGGAGCTGTTTTTT
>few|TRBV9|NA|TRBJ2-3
CASSGIQESTDTQYF
TGTGCCAGCAGCGGTATACAGGAGAGCACAGATACGCAGTATTTT
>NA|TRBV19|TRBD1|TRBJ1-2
CASSLRQGGYTF
TGTGCCAGTAGTTTAAGACAGGGTGGCTACACCTTC
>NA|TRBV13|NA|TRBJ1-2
CASSFSDIYGYTF
TGTGCCAGCAGCTTCTCAGATATCTATGGCTACACCTTC
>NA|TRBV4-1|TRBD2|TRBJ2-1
CASSVRLAGGRDEQFF
TGCGCCAGCAGCGTCCGACTAGCGGGGGGCAGGGATGAGCAGTTCTTC
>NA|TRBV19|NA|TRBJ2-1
CASSIGGSGNEQFF
TGTGCCAGTAGTATAGGAGGGAGTGGAAATGAGCAGTTCTTC
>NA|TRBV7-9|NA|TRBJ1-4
CASSPNRVGQKTEKLFF
TGTGCCAGCAGTCCAAACCGGGTTGGACAAAAAACTGAAAAACTGTTTTTT
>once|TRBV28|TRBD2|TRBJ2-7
CASSSMGWTSSEQYF
TGTGCCAGCAGTTCCATGGGTTGGACTAGCAGCGAGCAGTACTTC
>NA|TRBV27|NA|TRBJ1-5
CASSPWAGNQPQHF
TGTGCCAGCAGTCCGTGGGCAGGGAATCAGCCCCAGCATTTT
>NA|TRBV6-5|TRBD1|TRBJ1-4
CASSLLGQSNFILFF
TGTGCCAGCAGCCTACTGGGACAGAGTAATTTTATTCTGTTTTTT
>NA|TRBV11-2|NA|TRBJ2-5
CASSLEGGRGTQYF
TGTGCCAGCAGCTTAGAGGGGGGGCGCGGGACCCAGTACTTC
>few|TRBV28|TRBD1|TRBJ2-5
CASSSPDRQETQYF
TGTGCCAGCAGTTCCCCGGACAGGCAAGAGACCCAGTACTTC
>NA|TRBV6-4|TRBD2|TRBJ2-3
CASRRGELGTDTQYF
TGTGCCAGCAGGCGGGGGGAGTTGGGAACAGATACGCAGTATTTT